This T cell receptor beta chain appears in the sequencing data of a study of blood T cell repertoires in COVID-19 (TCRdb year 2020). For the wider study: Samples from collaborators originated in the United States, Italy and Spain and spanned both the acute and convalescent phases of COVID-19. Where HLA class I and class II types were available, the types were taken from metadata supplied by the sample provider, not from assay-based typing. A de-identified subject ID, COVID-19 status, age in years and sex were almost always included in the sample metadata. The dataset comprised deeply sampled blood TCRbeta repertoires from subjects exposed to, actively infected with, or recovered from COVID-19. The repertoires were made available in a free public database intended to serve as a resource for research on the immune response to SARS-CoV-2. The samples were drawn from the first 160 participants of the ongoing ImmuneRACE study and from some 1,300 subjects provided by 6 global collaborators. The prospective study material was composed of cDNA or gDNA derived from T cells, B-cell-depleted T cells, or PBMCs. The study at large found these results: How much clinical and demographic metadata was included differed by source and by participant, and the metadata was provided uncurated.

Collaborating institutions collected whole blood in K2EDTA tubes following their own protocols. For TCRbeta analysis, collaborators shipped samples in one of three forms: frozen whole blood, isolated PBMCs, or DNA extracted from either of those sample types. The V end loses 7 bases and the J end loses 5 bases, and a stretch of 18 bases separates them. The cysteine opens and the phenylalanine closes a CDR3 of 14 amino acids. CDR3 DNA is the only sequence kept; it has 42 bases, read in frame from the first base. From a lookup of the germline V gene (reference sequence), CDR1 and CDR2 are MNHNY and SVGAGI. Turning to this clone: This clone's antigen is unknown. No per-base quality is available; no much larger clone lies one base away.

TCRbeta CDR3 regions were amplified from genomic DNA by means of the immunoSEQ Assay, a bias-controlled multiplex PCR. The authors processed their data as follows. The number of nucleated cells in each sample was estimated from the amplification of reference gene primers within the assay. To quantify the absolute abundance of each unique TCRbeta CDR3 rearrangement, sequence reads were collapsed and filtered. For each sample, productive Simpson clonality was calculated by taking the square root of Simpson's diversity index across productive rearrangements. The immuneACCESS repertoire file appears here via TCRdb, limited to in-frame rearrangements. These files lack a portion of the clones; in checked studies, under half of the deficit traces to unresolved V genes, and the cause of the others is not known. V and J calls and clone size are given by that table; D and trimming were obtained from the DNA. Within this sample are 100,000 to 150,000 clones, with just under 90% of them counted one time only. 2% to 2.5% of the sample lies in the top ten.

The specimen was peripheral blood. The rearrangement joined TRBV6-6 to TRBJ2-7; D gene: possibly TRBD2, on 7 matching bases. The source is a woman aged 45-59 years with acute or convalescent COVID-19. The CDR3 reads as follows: CASNTWGGINEQYF. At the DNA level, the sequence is TGTGCCAGCAATACGTGGGGGGGCATCAACGAGCAGTACTTC.